This TCR beta chain was captured by sequencing in a study of blood T cells in healthy people across ages (dated by TCRdb to 2013 to 2016). Notes on the research overall: In model experiments, roughly one uniquely barcoded TCR beta cDNA molecule per two T cells was captured by template switching. To avoid experimental bias, donors of different ages were randomly spread across the sequencing lanes. Using the same blood draw, the study looked at two additional independent replicas of 1 million unique cDNA reads for two donors, one aged 18 to 29 and the other aged 80 or older. Four age groups were formed from the donors: young (average approximately 15 years), middle-aged (less than 40), aged (around 68) and long-lived (roughly 88). The study measured age-related changes in TCR beta repertoire diversity using deep sequencing normalized with unique cDNA molecular identifiers. General study outcomes and caveats: Total diversity estimates from one million sequenced T cells were considered lower bounds and underestimates. A strong correlation was found between observed TCR beta diversity and the percentage of naive T cells measured by flow cytometry. Because donor CMV infection status was unknown, age-related changes in expanded clonotypes were potentially confounded. Bulk unsorted PBMC profiling prevented conclusive comparison of naive and antigen-experienced compartments. As age increased, observed TCR beta diversity per million T cells dropped in a roughly linear way, and a significant reduction was already evident by age 40. The long-lived group showed more naive CD4+ T cells, fewer expanded clones and increased TCR diversity than the aged group, suggesting age selection.

The donors were 40 or so Caucasian individuals from Russia, aged 6 to 90 years, who were systemically healthy. Each donor gave around 9 milliliters of peripheral blood, collected into EDTA-treated Vacutainer tubes. Ficoll-Paque density-gradient centrifugation was used to isolate PBMCs, with at least 6.5 million per sample. Total RNA was extracted from PBMCs with Trizol reagent, with at least 5 micrograms obtained per sample. Naive CD45RAhigh/CD27high T cell percentages were measured by flow cytometry on a PBMC aliquot from every donor. The protocol used for the library was 5' RACE. For sequencing, an Illumina HiSeq 2500 was employed. A second PCR of roughly 7 to 12 cycles was run with a J-beta primer mix and a sample-barcoded 5' primer. Each TCR beta cDNA molecule received a unique molecular identifier from a template-switch 5' adaptor carrying 12 random nucleotides. Each sample yielded at least 3 million CDR3-containing paired-end reads. The Mint cDNA synthesis kit, primed by a TRBC-specific oligonucleotide, was used to synthesize first-strand cDNA from all RNA. All cDNA was treated with uracil-DNA glycosylase and then went through a first 18-cycle PCR with the universal primers M1SS and BC2_uni_R. In the paper's pipeline: Normalization of each sample was performed by random selection of 1 million high-quality reads, each carrying a distinct molecular identifier. Reads sharing molecular identifiers were discarded rather than binned into consensus sequences. MiTCR, with a Q25 quality threshold and the strictest error-elimination algorithm, was used for CDR3 identification, clonotype clustering and error correction. A nonparametric unseen species model with Euler transformation was used to estimate lower-bound total TCR beta diversity. In TCRdb, the public reads were trimmed at Q25 with fastp and aligned with MiXCR, with productive beta chains retained. CDR3 protein duplicates are merged, each entry listing the most common genes and DNA. V and J calls and clone size were set by TCRdb, not the authors. In all, the sample holds about 940,000 distinct CDR3 sequences, and around 46% of those were seen once. The biggest ten clones account for roughly 13% of the sample.

CDR1 and CDR2 (SGHRS, YFSETQ) derive from the germline V gene. Its CDR3 holds 16 amino acids, cysteine through phenylalanine. Just CDR3 DNA is preserved here, 48 bases in frame from base 1. V and J are truncated by 4 bases and 4 bases respectively, leaving an intervening sequence of 20 bases. Comment on this clonotype: Its cognate antigen has yet to be identified. This may be a read error: a much more frequent sequence differs by one nucleotide.

The source is a man aged 30-40 years in good health. Sequencing was carried out using blood. The chain couples TRBV5-1 to TRBJ1-1; 5 matching bases give a weak D call of TRBD1. CDR3 loop: CASSPSGAFGGTEAFF. The nucleotide sequence reads as follows: TGCGCCAGCAGCCCATCTGGGGCGTTTGGGGGCACTGAAGCTTTCTTT.